The 21 T cell receptor beta chains listed next were all sequenced from one sample in a study of blood T cell repertoires in COVID-19. TCRdb keeps only in-frame clones here, not all; method: immunoSEQ multiplex PCR. The data contain tens of thousands of clones, roughly 91% of them singletons. The sequenced material came from peripheral blood. The receptors shown here come from a human donor in a cohort sampled during active COVID-19.

The chain couples TRBV7-3 to TRBJ2-3; the match to TRBD2 covers 10 bases. This CDR3 has 15 amino acids. With V trimmed by 5 bases and J by 2 bases, 4 bases remained unmatched. Germline V gives CDR1 SGHTA, CDR2 FQGTGA. Written as DNA, the CDR3 is TGTGCCAGCAGCCCCCTAGCGGGAGACACAGATACGCAGTATTTT. As protein: CASSPLAGDTDTQYF.

The chain links TRBV5-1 to TRBJ2-7; D perhaps matches TRBD2 (7 bases). The V end was cut by 2 bases, the J end by 6 bases, with 27 bases between. The CDR3 consists of 18 residues. Germline CDR1 is SGHRS and CDR2 is YFSETQ. As DNA, the CDR3 is TGCGCCAGCAGCTTCTTATTGGCGGGGGCGAACCCCTCTGGCGAGCAGTACTTC. Protein product: CASSFLLAGANPSGEQYF. The full variable domain, its missing parts supplied by reference TRBV5-1 and TRBJ2-7, is KAGVTQTPRYLIKTRGQQVTLSCSPISGHRSVSWYQQTPGQGLQFLFEYFSETQRNKGNFPGRFSGRQFSNSRSEMNVSTLELGDSALYLCASSFLLAGANPSGEQYFGPGTRLTVT.

The rearrangement links TRBV6-5 to TRBJ1-2; no clear D. This CDR3 contains 13 residues. The V end was cut by 6 bases, the J end by 2 bases, with 10 bases between. Per the germline V gene, CDR1 is MNHEY and CDR2 is SVGAGI. For the CDR3, the DNA is TGTGCCAGCAGCCGGACTCAAAACTATGGCTACACCTTC. This codes for CASSRTQNYGYTF.

The V gene is TRBV11-2, the J gene TRBJ2-7, with 9 nucleotides matching TRBD2. CDR3 length equals 15 residues. V lost 5 bases, J lost 2 bases, and 7 bases stayed unmatched. Germline V gives CDR1 SGHAT, CDR2 FQNNGV. CDR3 in amino acids: CASSQRAGGTYEQYF. CDR3 in DNA: TGTGCCAGCAGCCAAAGGGCGGGAGGGACCTACGAGCAGTACTTC.

This clone was seen a few times. J is TRBJ2-7 and V is TRBV11-2; no clear D. V lost 5 bases and J 2 bases, leaving 16 bases between the germline ends. The CDR3 covers 15 residues. Germline values: CDR1 SGHAT, CDR2 FQNNGV. The CDR3 reads CASSRDPRSAYEQYF. The CDR3 DNA follows: TGTGCCAGCAGCCGCGACCCGCGGTCCGCCTACGAGCAGTACTTC.

The V call is TRBV6-4, the J call TRBJ1-4, with D possibly TRBD1 on 6 matching bases. The CDR3 totals 14 residues. V shed 11 bases and J shed 8 bases, with 21 bases lying between them. The germline V gene encodes CDR1 MRHNA and CDR2 SNTAGT. CDR3 loop: CAGDLQGRREKLFF. CDR3 DNA: TGTGCCGGGGATCTCCAGGGGCGGAGGGAAAAACTGTTTTTT.

The chain carries TRBV5-1 and TRBJ2-1, with 10 bases lining up with TRBD2. The CDR3 runs to 15 residues. J was trimmed by 6 bases and V by 4 bases; bases with no gene match: 7. CDR1 is SGHRS, CDR2 YFSETQ, per germline. This chain's CDR3 is CASSPRASGSNEQFF. The DNA of the CDR3 is TGCGCCAGCAGCCCCCGAGCTAGCGGGAGCAATGAGCAGTTCTTC.

The rearrangement joins TRBV25-1 to TRBJ2-7; weak D call: TRBD1 (5 bases). CDR1 is MGHDK and CDR2 is SYGVNS in the germline V gene. The ends were cut back, 6 bases at V and 0 bases at J, with 6 bases in the middle. CDR3 size: 12 residues. In DNA form, the CDR3 reads TGTGCCAGCAGAGGACACTCCTACGAGCAGTACTTC. Its translation: CASRGHSYEQYF.

The CDR3 coding sequence is TGTGCCACCAGCAGAGATCCACGTGTTGGGGGCGAGGGTGAAAAACTGTTTTTT. This encodes CATSRDPRVGGEGEKLFF. The rearrangement links TRBV15 to TRBJ1-4, with D possibly TRBD1 on 6 matching bases. The V gene's germline CDR1 is LNHNV and CDR2 YYDKDF (reference sequence). The CDR3 is 18 residues long. The V end was cut by 0 bases, the J end by 7 bases, with 21 bases between.

The CDR3 nucleotides are TGTGCCAGCAGCCCGGATAGCGGACCTCAAGAGACCCAGTACTTC. Translated, it gives CASSPDSGPQETQYF. The gene calls are TRBV11-2 and TRBJ2-5, with a tentative D call TRBD2 (6 bases). Deletions cut 5 bases from V and 2 bases from J, with 15 bases between. Germline CDR1 reads SGHAT; CDR2 reads FQNNGV. CDR3 length equals 15 residues.

The chain combines TRBV7-3 with TRBJ2-3, with TRBD1 matching over 8 bases. The CDR3 contains 14 residues. Trimming at V came to 5 bases and at J to 3 bases, leaving 4 bases not matched to a gene. Looked up from germline, CDR1 is SGHTA and CDR2 is FQGTGA. CDR3 sequence reads: CASSLDRGTDTQYF. CDR3 coding DNA: TGTGCCAGCAGCCTTGACAGGGGTACAGATACGCAGTATTTT. The variable domain in full, with the rest retrieved from reference TRBV7-3 and TRBJ2-3, is GAGVSQTPSNKVTEKGKYVELRCDPISGHTALYWYRQSLGQGPEFLIYFQGTGAADDSGLPNDRFFAVRPEGSVSTLKIQRTERGDSAVYLCASSLDRGTDTQYFGPGTRLTVL.

This clone was seen a single time. The chain uses TRBV30 and TRBJ2-2; 8 bases line up with TRBD2. After removal of 3 bases from V and 7 bases from J, the junction contained 13 bases not matched to a gene. Germline V lookup: CDR1 GTSNPN, CDR2 SVGIG (reference sequence). The CDR3 sequence is 16 residues long. CDR3 sequence (DNA): TGTGCCTGGAGCCCCGAATCGGGACTAGTTCACGGGGAGCTGTTTTTT. Protein sequence: CAWSPESGLVHGELFF.

The CDR3 spells CASRRDSYNEQFF. The CDR3 region has the DNA TGTGCCAGCAGACGGGACTCCTACAATGAGCAGTTCTTC. The genes are TRBV6-5 and TRBJ2-1; possible D gene TRBD2, 5 bases. CDR3 length equals 13 residues. The germline V gene encodes CDR1 MNHEY and CDR2 SVGAGI. V was pared by 6 bases and J by 0 bases, with 6 bases between.

The V and J genes are TRBV19 and TRBJ1-1; the D gene is possibly TRBD1 (5 bases). In germline, CDR1 is LNHDA, CDR2 SQIVND (reference sequence). The CDR3 consists of 15 residues. V shed 3 bases and J shed 1 base, with 12 bases lying between them. CDR3 in amino acids: CASSIIRQTNTEAFF. CDR3 coding DNA: TGTGCCAGTAGTATTATCCGACAGACGAACACTGAAGCTTTCTTT.

This chain connects TRBV29-1 to TRBJ2-7, with D hard to call. Germline loops: CDR1 SQVTM, CDR2 ANQGSEA. This CDR3 spans 12 amino acids. Trimming took 5 bases from V and 5 from J, leaving 13 bases between them. The CDR3 protein is CSVLNPTNEQYF. DNA for the CDR3: TGCAGCGTTCTGAATCCTACGAACGAGCAGTACTTC.

The V and J genes are TRBV6-5 and TRBJ2-7; unclear D gene. CDR1 is MNHEY, CDR2 SVGAGI, per germline. V was cut by 6 bases and J by 3 bases, with 12 bases left in between. The CDR3 has 13 amino acids. CDR3 sequence: CASSAAEIYEQYF. The CDR3 nucleotides read TGTGCCAGCAGCGCTGCTGAGATCTACGAGCAGTACTTC.

CDR3 region: CSGLNTEAFF. Written as DNA, the CDR3 is TGCAGCGGACTCAACACTGAAGCTTTCTTT. This chain links TRBV20-1 with TRBJ1-1, with no clear D. This CDR3 contains 10 residues. The germline V gene encodes CDR1 DFQATT and CDR2 SNEGSKA (reference sequence).

The CDR3 DNA sequence: TGTGCCAGCAGCTTAGAATTTAGCCTAGCGGGAGGGGGTGAGCAGTTCTTC. It translates to CASSLEFSLAGGGEQFF. V and J are TRBV7-8 and TRBJ2-1; 12 positions agree with TRBD2. Germline loops: CDR1 SGHVS, CDR2 FQNEAQ. CDR3 length equals 17 residues. With 1 base clipped from V and 9 bases from J, the junction kept 10 bases outside the gene matches.

The chain is built from TRBV5-4 and TRBJ2-7; 7 bases fit TRBD1. This CDR3 region has 14 residues. The germline V gene has CDR1 SGHNT and CDR2 YYREEE (reference sequence). The trim removed 2 bases at V and 4 bases at J, leaving 6 bases unmatched. CDR3 residues: CASSFVDRVYEQYF. The CDR3 region has the DNA TGTGCCAGCAGCTTCGTCGACAGGGTATACGAGCAGTACTTC.

J is TRBJ2-7 and V is TRBV7-2, with D unresolved. Germline V gene sequence: CDR1 SGHTA, CDR2 FQGNSA. The length of the CDR3 is 15 residues. V was shortened by 5 bases and J by 6 bases, with 20 bases between the two germline ends. CDR3 bases: TGTGCCAGCAGCCCCCCCTTTGCGGTTGGTGGCGAGCAGTACTTC. Residues: CASSPPFAVGGEQYF. The variable domain in full, with the rest retrieved from reference TRBV7-2 and TRBJ2-7, is GAGVSQSPSNKVTEKGKDVELRCDPISGHTALYWYRQSLGQGLEFLIYFQGNSAPDKSGLPSDRFSAERTGGSVSTLTIQRTQQEDSAVYLCASSPPFAVGGEQYFGPGTRLTVT.

The chain links TRBV2 to TRBJ1-6; 12 positions agree with TRBD1. The CDR3 loop spans 15 amino acids. The V segment lost 6 bases and the J segment 10 bases; nucleotides outside the gene matches: 7. CDR1 is SNHLY and CDR2 is FYNNEI in the germline V gene. The CDR3 protein is CASRATGTGGSPLHF. For the CDR3, the DNA is TGTGCCAGCAGAGCTACCGGGACAGGGGGCTCACCCCTCCACTTT.